What follows are 6 T cell receptor beta chains derived from one specimen sequenced in a study of T cell responses to AZD1222 COVID-19 vaccine. Repertoires were generated with immunoSEQ multiplex PCR, while TCRdb's copy carries only in-frame clones and drops some. The sample has over 75,000 clones, roughly nine tenths seen once. The specimen comprised peripheral blood, sampled on day 0 of AZD1222 vaccination. The receptors shown here come from an adult in good health.

J is TRBJ2-1 and V is TRBV28; possible D gene TRBD1, 6 bases. V was cut by 3 bases and J by 2 bases, with 14 bases left in between. The CDR3 extends over 16 amino acids. The V gene's germline CDR1 is MDHEN and CDR2 SYDVKM. Here the CDR3 reads CASSFFRGQPYNEQFF. DNA for the CDR3: TGTGCCAGCAGTTTCTTCAGGGGCCAGCCCTACAATGAGCAGTTCTTC.

DNA of the CDR3: TGTGCCAGCAGCTTAGGACAGGGCCAAGGGGCTTTCTTT. The encoded protein is CASSLGQGQGAFF. This sequence joins TRBV11-2 and TRBJ1-1; 7 bases fit TRBD1. V was pared by 1 base and J by 11 bases, with 7 bases of the junction left unmatched. The CDR3 totals 13 residues. The germline V gene has CDR1 SGHAT and CDR2 FQNNGV.

The V call is TRBV9, the J call TRBJ1-1, with 10 bases fitting TRBD1. CDR1 and CDR2 from the germline V gene are SGDLS and YYNGEE. V was pared by 3 bases and J by 3 bases, with 5 bases of the junction left unmatched. CDR3 size: 15 residues. In DNA form, the CDR3 reads TGTGCCAGCAGCGCGACAGGGGGCGCGGACACTGAAGCTTTCTTT. It specifies CASSATGGADTEAFF.

CDR3 amino acids: CASSQGGQGNTEAFF. The CDR3 DNA sequence: TGTGCCAGCAGCCAGGGGGGGCAGGGGAACACTGAAGCTTTCTTT. The chain employs TRBV3-1 (or the pseudogene TRBV3-2) and TRBJ1-1; tentatively, D is TRBD1 (6 bases). The CDR3 extends over 15 amino acids. V was trimmed by 3 bases and J by 1 base, leaving 12 bases between them. Germline V gives CDR1 LGHDT, CDR2 YNNKEL (reference sequence).

There are a few counts of this clone. The chain uses TRBV3-1 (or the pseudogene TRBV3-2) and TRBJ1-1; possibly TRBD1 for D (6 bases). The ends were cut back, 2 bases at V and 6 bases at J, with 19 bases in the middle. Germline V gene data show CDR1 as LGHDT and CDR2 as YNNKEL (reference sequence). CDR3 length: 16 residues. This chain's CDR3 is CASSQHFGGLKAEAFF. The CDR3 DNA sequence: TGTGCCAGCAGCCAACATTTCGGGGGGCTTAAGGCTGAAGCTTTCTTT.

The CDR3 DNA reads TGCGCCAGCAGCCCCGACTTTGGGCGGACACCCTACGAGCAGTACTTC. Translation gives CASSPDFGRTPYEQYF. The chain uses TRBV4-1 and TRBJ2-7; D is possibly TRBD1 (5 bases). Germline assignment: CDR1 MGHRA and CDR2 YSYEKL. Trimming took 4 bases from V and 2 from J, leaving 18 bases between them. The CDR3 is 16 amino acids.